This T cell receptor (beta chain) was captured by sequencing in a study of OX40 agonist ivuxolimab in advanced cancers. This clone occurred a few times. Profiling relied on immunoSEQ multiplex PCR, and the TCRdb table lists in-frame clones only, not all of them. The sample yields approximately 89,000 clones, 88% seen once. The CDR3 is made up of 13 amino acids. Looked up from germline, CDR1 is SGHAT and CDR2 is FQNNGV. V lost 3 bases and J 0 bases, leaving 5 bases between the germline ends. This clonotype was sampled from an adult with an advanced solid tumor such as melanoma, head and neck, liver or kidney cancer. V usage is TRBV11-2 and J usage is TRBJ1-1; no clear D. The sequencing used CD4+ or CD8+ T cells sorted from blood, collected in a trial of the OX40 agonist ivuxolimab. Written as DNA, the CDR3 is TGTGCCAGCAGCTTTGGTCTGAACACTGAAGCTTTCTTT. This gives the protein CASSFGLNTEAFF.